This T cell receptor (beta chain) was recorded in a study of early T cells in non-severe SARS-CoV-2 infection. For the study at large: The study sequenced bulk RNA from unsorted whole blood, with chains unpaired. Whole-study results and caveats: Matching results from VDJdb favored anti-spike CD8 responses, leaving private and CD4 specificities undetected.

Ten or more counts support this clonotype. Its antigen is not known. The V gene's germline CDR1 is MDHEN and CDR2 SYDVKM. The CDR3 has 13 amino acids. Trimming took 5 bases from V and 5 from J; bases not matched to a gene: 3. Individual cDNA molecules received unique molecular identifiers during library preparation. TCRdb processed the 5' RACE reads anew with MiXCR; each CDR3 protein has one entry. The table includes roughly 32,000 distinct CDR3 sequences, 5.5% to 8% detected once. The clonotype comes from an adult who was a healthcare worker with PCR-confirmed SARS-CoV-2 infection or an uninfected control (not recorded which). Sequenced material: whole blood. The gene calls are TRBV28 and TRBJ1-2; TRBD1 agrees at 9 bases. CDR3 sequence: CASSPGTGYGYTF. In DNA form, the CDR3 reads TGTGCCAGCAGTCCGGGGACAGGGTATGGCTACACCTTC.